This T cell receptor beta chain was retrieved from a study of OX40 agonist ivuxolimab in advanced cancers. Overall study context: The patients received ivuxolimab by intravenous route every 2 weeks at 0.01 to 10 mg/kg.

Details on this clone: Antigen: not known.

The CDR3 is made up of 14 amino acids. CDR1 and CDR2 (germline): SGHDT, YYEEEE. Trimming took off 3 bases at V and 0 bases at J, with 10 bases between the two ends. Study-wide findings and caveats: The mean number of expanded clones was higher in CD8+ T cells than in CD4+.

The table came from immunoSEQ multiplex PCR; TCRdb's copy has only in-frame clones and leaves some out. This table has 35,000 to 45,000 clones, 65% to 90% appearing once. This TCR was recovered from an adult with an advanced solid tumor such as melanoma, head and neck, liver or kidney cancer. Sample: CD4+ or CD8+ T cells sorted from blood, taken in a trial of the OX40 agonist ivuxolimab. The chain couples TRBV5-6 to TRBJ2-7; tentative D call: TRBD1 (6 bases). CDR3 in DNA: TGTGCCAGCAGCTACGGGACAAGCTCCTACGAGCAGTACTTC. Its translation is CASSYGTSSYEQYF.